A selection of T cell receptor beta chains follows, all from one sample in a study of OX40 agonist ivuxolimab in advanced cancers. Profiled with immunoSEQ multiplex PCR; TCRdb holds only in-frame clones, not every one. Of tens of thousands of clones detected, roughly 87% appear once; the ten largest clones hold about 0.34%. This material consisted of CD4+ or CD8+ T cells sorted from blood, taken in a trial of the OX40 agonist ivuxolimab. These receptors were taken from an adult with an advanced solid tumor such as melanoma, head and neck, liver or kidney cancer. Both conserved end residues are trimmed from each CDR3. The size of a clone is reported for some rows only, either as once, few or many, or as a class for expanded clones.

clone size	V gene	CDR3 protein
NA	TRBV7-9	ASSQPGTSTDTQY
NA	TRBV19	ASSIYRRLAGSYNEQF
NA	TRBV7-6	ASSITGQNTEAF
NA	TRBV6-5	ASSEKYTEAF
NA	TRBV14	ASSQALAREQY
NA	TRBV19	ASIARGGNHPKGEAF
few	TRBV6-5	ASARGGGNQPQH
NA	TRBV18	ASSQVWRASTEAF
once	TRBV5-6	ASSPPGRQETQY
NA	TRBV10-3	AISPGQGEKLF
NA	TRBV29-1	SVEARDYEQY
NA	TRBV11-2	ASSLDRMGGTQY
NA	TRBV6-1	ASTPGGYSNQPQH
NA	TRBV11-3	ASSLSSGGRSNTGELF